The 9 T cell receptor beta chains below come from one sample, sequenced in a study of blood T cells in healthy people across ages. Next came a second PCR, run for about 7 to 12 cycles, which used a sample-barcoded 5' primer along with a J-beta primer mix. From the 5' RACE reads, TCRdb called clonotypes with MiXCR, one entry per CDR3 protein. The sample carries 850,000 to 950,000 distinct CDR3 sequences, 29% recorded once. What was sequenced was blood. Source of these receptors: an elderly woman in good health.

Remarks on this clonotype: A much bigger clone sits one base away, suggesting this may be a read error. CDR3 DNA sequence: TGCAGTGCTAGACCGGTTAAGAGAGGGTTCCCCTACAATGAGCGGTTCTTC. Translated: CSARPVKRGFPYNERFF. The chain combines TRBV20-1 with TRBJ2-1; weak D call: TRBD2 (5 bases). From germline, CDR1 is DFQATT and CDR2 SNEGSKA (reference sequence). This CDR3 spans 17 amino acids.

The V call is TRBV2, the J call TRBJ2-3; possible D gene TRBD1, 8 bases. Trimming shortened V by 6 bases and J by 4 bases, and 17 bases separated the two germline ends. This CDR3 is built from 15 residues. Germline assignment: CDR1 SNHLY and CDR2 FYNNEI. The DNA for the CDR3 is TGTGCCAGCAGCGGTTGGACAGGGAGGGCAGATACGCAGTATTTT. It is translated as CASSGWTGRADTQYF.

The table lists this clonotype with a few counts. The rearrangement joins TRBV11-2 to TRBJ1-5, with 8 bases that match TRBD1. CDR3 length: 16 amino acids. Germline V lookup: CDR1 SGHAT, CDR2 FQNNGV. Trimming took 5 bases from V and 4 from J; bases not matched to a gene: 10. The CDR3 protein is CASSPRTGSVNQPQHF. The CDR3 nucleotides read TGTGCCAGCAGCCCCCGGACAGGGAGTGTGAATCAGCCCCAGCATTTT.

A remark on this clonotype: This may be a read error, as it is one base from a much larger clone. The chain recombines TRBV6-1 with TRBJ2-7; no firm D call. The CDR3 has 14 amino acids. Germline V CDR1 and CDR2: MNHNS, SASEGT. The CDR3 sequence: CARSERQVTYEQYF. In DNA form, the CDR3 reads TGTGCCCGCAGTGAACGTCAGGTAACTTACGAGCAGTACTTC.

In regard to this clonotype: This may stem from a read error, because a much larger clone lies one nucleotide away. This chain uses TRBV6-2 or TRBV6-3 with TRBJ1-2; D call uncertain. Trimming stripped 7 bases from V and 4 bases from J, with 16 bases between. The germline V gene encodes CDR1 MNHEY and CDR2 SVGEGT. This CDR3 spans 14 amino acids. The CDR3 region has the DNA TGTGCCAGCAATAGCAGCGGCAGAGCCTATGGCTACACCTTC. It translates to CASNSSGRAYGYTF.

This clonotype came up many times. The rearrangement links TRBV15 to TRBJ1-2; a weak D match, TRBD1 (6 bases). The germline V gene has CDR1 LNHNV and CDR2 YYDKDF (reference sequence). The CDR3 runs to 14 residues. V dropped 3 bases and J dropped 5 bases, with 13 bases sitting between them. The CDR3 DNA follows: TGTGCCACCAGCAGGGATACAGGGAAGTATGGCTACACCTTC. It encodes CATSRDTGKYGYTF.

In this sample, this clonotype turned up many times. The chain employs TRBV12-3 or TRBV12-4 and TRBJ2-1; 7 bases are a match to TRBD2. The CDR3 loop spans 14 amino acids. Unmatched junction bases numbered 6, after V lost 1 base and J lost 9 bases. CDR3 bases: TGTGCCAGCAGTTTAGGCGGGGGTAGCGGTGAGCAGTTCTTC. Amino acids: CASSLGGGSGEQFF.

This clonotype has only a few counts. This may arise from a read error, as a much more abundant clone is one base away. J is TRBJ1-2 and V is TRBV12-3 or TRBV12-4, with 10 bases fitting TRBD1. V shed 10 bases and J 7 bases; nucleotides not matched to a gene: 9. The CDR3 has 13 amino acids. This CDR3 reads CAMRQGAGSGYTF. The CDR3 region has the DNA TGTGCCATGAGACAGGGGGCGGGCAGTGGCTACACCTTC.

As regards this clonotype: One base away lies a much larger clone, so this may be a sequencing read error. This chain links TRBV11-2 with TRBJ1-2, with D tentatively TRBD1 (5 bases). Germline CDR1 SGHAT, CDR2 FQNNGV. The CDR3 spans 15 residues. The V end was cut by 3 bases, the J end by 2 bases, with 13 bases between. The CDR3 loop reads CASSFGQIGNYGYTF. The CDR3 bases are TGTGCCAGCAGCTTTGGACAAATAGGGAACTATGGCTACACCTTC.